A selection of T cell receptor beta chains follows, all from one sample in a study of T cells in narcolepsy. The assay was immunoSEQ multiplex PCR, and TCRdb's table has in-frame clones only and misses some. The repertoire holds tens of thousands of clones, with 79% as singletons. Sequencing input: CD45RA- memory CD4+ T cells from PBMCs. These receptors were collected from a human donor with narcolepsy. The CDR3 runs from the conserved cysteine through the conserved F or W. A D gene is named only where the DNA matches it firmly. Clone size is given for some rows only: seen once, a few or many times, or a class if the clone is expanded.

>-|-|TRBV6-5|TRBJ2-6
TGTGCCAGCAGTTACAGGGGGAGTGCTGGGGCCAACGTCCTGACTTTC
CASSYRGSAGANVLTF
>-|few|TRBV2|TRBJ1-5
TGTGCCAGCAGTGAAGGCAGGGTGAGCAATCAGCCCCAGCATTTT
CASSEGRVSNQPQHF
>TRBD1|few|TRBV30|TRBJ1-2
TGTGCCTGGAGGGAATCACAGGGGATTGACTATGGCTACACCTTC
CAWRESQGIDYGYTF
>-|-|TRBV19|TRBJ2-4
TGTGCCAGTAGTCAAGGACAGCCCGCCAAAAACATTCAGTACTTC
CASSQGQPAKNIQYF
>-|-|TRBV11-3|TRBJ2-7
TGTGCCAGCAGCTTGTTCTACGAGCAGTACTTC
CASSLFYEQYF
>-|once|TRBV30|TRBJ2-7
TGTGCCTGGAGTAGCGGGCAGGTAAAGAAATCCGAGCAGTACTTC
CAWSSGQVKKSEQYF
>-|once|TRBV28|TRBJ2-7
TGTGCCAGCGCCCTCGGCGGGTACGAGCAGTACTTC
CASALGGYEQYF
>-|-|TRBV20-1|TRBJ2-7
TGCAGTGCTAGGGATACCTACGAGCAGTACTTC
CSARDTYEQYF
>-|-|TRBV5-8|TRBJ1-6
TGTGCCAGCAGCCCCGGGACATTCGGAACTTCACCCCTCCACTTT
CASSPGTFGTSPLHF
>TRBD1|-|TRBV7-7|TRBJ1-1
TGTGCCAGCAGCTTATACAGGGGAACTGAAGCTTTCTTT
CASSLYRGTEAFF